A selection of T cell receptor beta chains follows, all from one sample in a study of T cell responses to AZD1222 COVID-19 vaccine. Profiled with immunoSEQ multiplex PCR; TCRdb holds only in-frame clones, not every one. The data hold about 27,000 clones, with about 90% observed a single time. The sample was peripheral blood, taken 28 days after the second AZD1222 dose. The source is an adult who received the AZD1222 COVID-19 vaccine. CDR3s include the opening cysteine and the closing phenylalanine or tryptophan. Each record gives: D gene, J gene, clone size, V gene, CDR3 DNA, CDR3 protein. D genes are given only for firm matches. Part of the rows lack a size; the others show once, few, many or a class for expanded clones.

NA | TRBJ2-1 | NA | TRBV5-6 | TGTGCCAGCAGCTCCAGCGGCGGGGATGAGCAGTTCTTC | CASSSSGGDEQFF
NA | TRBJ2-7 | medium-sized | TRBV27 | TGTGCCAGCAGTCTCCACCCCGAGGGTCCCTACGAGCAGTACTTC | CASSLHPEGPYEQYF
TRBD1 | TRBJ2-7 | NA | TRBV3-1/TRBV3-2 | TGTGCCAGCAGCCAAAACAGGGGGGAGCAGTACTTC | CASSQNRGEQYF
NA | TRBJ1-5 | NA | TRBV19 | TGTGCCAGTAGTATAGATCAGGGAAGCAATCAGCCCCAGCATTTT | CASSIDQGSNQPQHF
NA | TRBJ2-3 | NA | TRBV3-1/TRBV3-2 | TGTGCCAGCAGAACAGGGGATACGCAGTATTTT | CASRTGDTQYF
NA | TRBJ2-3 | NA | TRBV7-7 | TGTGCTAGCAGCAGCGGACCCTTAGATACGCAGTATTTT | CASSSGPLDTQYF
TRBD1 | TRBJ1-2 | NA | TRBV11-2 | TGTGCCAGCGCGGACAGGGAGGGCAATGGCTACACCTTC | CASADREGNGYTF
NA | TRBJ2-7 | NA | TRBV6-5 | TGTGCCAGCAGGCTACTTGGGGTCTCCTACGAGCAGTACTTC | CASRLLGVSYEQYF
NA | TRBJ1-3 | NA | TRBV28 | TGTGCCAGCAGTAGGGGAACCTCTGGAAACACCATATATTTT | CASSRGTSGNTIYF
NA | TRBJ2-3 | NA | TRBV5-6 | TGTGCCAGCAGCTTAGCTAATACGCAGTATTTT | CASSLANTQYF
TRBD1 | TRBJ2-2 | NA | TRBV27 | TGTGCCAGCCGACCGGGACAGGGGGGAACCGGGGAGCTGTTTTTT | CASRPGQGGTGELFF
NA | TRBJ1-5 | NA | TRBV30 | TGTGCCTGGACCCTGGGGGGGAGCAATCAGCCCCAGCATTTT | CAWTLGGSNQPQHF
NA | TRBJ1-2 | NA | TRBV6-2/TRBV6-3 | TGTGCCAGCAGCCTCAGTGGTGAAGTCTATGGCTACACCTTC | CASSLSGEVYGYTF
TRBD2 | TRBJ2-2 | NA | TRBV4-2 | TGTGCCAGCAGCCATCAGAGCGGGAGAGTGACCGGGGAGCTGTTTTTT | CASSHQSGRVTGELFF
NA | TRBJ2-1 | NA | TRBV24-1 | TGTGCCACCAGTGAGGGCTCCCGGGGGTACAATGAGCAGTTCTTC | CATSEGSRGYNEQFF
NA | TRBJ2-7 | NA | TRBV4-3 | TGCGCCAGCAGCCAAGTCCATGGCCTAGGGGAGTACTTC | CASSQVHGLGEYF
NA | TRBJ2-5 | once | TRBV5-1 | TGCGCCAGCAGCCTAGCGTCCACTGGGGAGACCCAGTACTTC | CASSLASTGETQYF
NA | TRBJ2-7 | NA | TRBV11-3 | TGTGCCAGCAGCTCCCGGGTGGCCTACGAGCAGTACTTC | CASSSRVAYEQYF
NA | TRBJ1-1 | NA | TRBV10-3 | TGTGCCATCAGTGGAGGAGATCAGGGATTGAACACTGAAGCTTTCTTT | CAISGGDQGLNTEAFF
TRBD2 | TRBJ2-2 | NA | TRBV7-8 | TGTGCCAGCAGCTTAGCGGGAGGGCAGACCGGGGAGCTGTTTTTT | CASSLAGGQTGELFF
TRBD1 | TRBJ1-1 | NA | TRBV19 | TGTGCCAGTAGTACGGACAGGGGGAACACTGAAGCTTTCTTT | CASSTDRGNTEAFF
NA | TRBJ2-1 | large | TRBV27 | TGTGCCAGCAGTACTTACAATGAGCAGTTCTTC | CASSTYNEQFF
TRBD2 | TRBJ2-7 | NA | TRBV7-9 | TGTGCCAGCAGCGCTAGCGGGAGAGAAGGCGAGCAGTACTTC | CASSASGREGEQYF
TRBD1 | TRBJ2-1 | few | TRBV7-9 | TGTGCCAGCAGCCAGGGGGAGTGGTACAATGAGCAGTTCTTC | CASSQGEWYNEQFF
NA | TRBJ1-2 | NA | TRBV4-3 | TGCGCCAGCAGCCAAGATATCCCCATTCCTTATGGCTACACCTTC | CASSQDIPIPYGYTF
NA | TRBJ1-3 | NA | TRBV6-5 | TGTGCCAGCAGCTTGCCGGGAAACACCATATATTTT | CASSLPGNTIYF
NA | TRBJ2-1 | NA | TRBV11-2 | TGTGCCAGCTCCCCGGGCGTGCCCAGCTCCTACAATGAGCAGTTCTTC | CASSPGVPSSYNEQFF
NA | TRBJ2-2 | NA | TRBV18 | TGTGCCAGCTCCCTTGACAGGAACACCGGGGAGCTGTTTTTT | CASSLDRNTGELFF
NA | TRBJ1-6 | NA | TRBV19 | TGTGCCAGTGACGACAGGTTTAATAATTCACCCCTCCACTTT | CASDDRFNNSPLHF
NA | TRBJ1-2 | NA | TRBV2 | TGTGCCAGCAGTCTGGCAGGGAACGAATGGGGTGGCTACACCTTC | CASSLAGNEWGGYTF
NA | TRBJ2-1 | NA | TRBV12-3/TRBV12-4 | TGTGCCAGCAGTTTGCAGGGTATTCTTGAGCAGTTCTTC | CASSLQGILEQFF
NA | TRBJ2-1 | once | TRBV29-1 | TGCAGCGTGGGAGAGTATGAGCAGTTCTTC | CSVGEYEQFF
TRBD2 | TRBJ2-1 | once | TRBV5-1 | TGCGCCAGCAGCTTGGAGGGGACTAGCGGGAGGGCCAGGGTCGATGAGCAGTTCTTC | CASSLEGTSGRARVDEQFF
NA | TRBJ1-1 | NA | TRBV6-5 | TGTGCCAGCAGTTACAGCAGGTTCAACACTGAAGCTTTCTTT | CASSYSRFNTEAFF
NA | TRBJ1-3 | NA | TRBV5-6 | TGTGCCAGCAGCTGGCGACAGGCGATCTCTGGAAACACCATATATTTT | CASSWRQAISGNTIYF
NA | TRBJ1-1 | once | TRBV29-1 | TGCAGCGTTGGGTCAGAGGGTGAAGCTTTCTTT | CSVGSEGEAFF
NA | TRBJ1-5 | NA | TRBV11-3 | TGTGCCAGCAGCTTGACAGGCAATCAGCCCCAGCATTTT | CASSLTGNQPQHF
TRBD1 | TRBJ2-7 | NA | TRBV7-2 | TGTGCCAGCAGCTTAGCCGGACAGGGGAGGAACGAGCAGTACTTC | CASSLAGQGRNEQYF
NA | TRBJ2-4 | NA | TRBV4-1 | TGCGCCAGCTCCTTGGAGGGGTCAGCCAAAAACATTCAGTACTTC | CASSLEGSAKNIQYF
NA | TRBJ1-5 | few | TRBV7-2 | TGTGCCAGCAGCCCGACCAAAGGGGGCAATCAGCCCCAGCATTTT | CASSPTKGGNQPQHF
NA | TRBJ2-2 | NA | TRBV5-1 | TGCGCCAGCAGCTTGATCGCGGGATTAAACACCGGGGAGCTGTTTTTT | CASSLIAGLNTGELFF
NA | TRBJ2-5 | NA | TRBV19 | TGTGCAACTAGTAGGCGGGGGCAGGAGACCCAGTACTTC | CATSRRGQETQYF
NA | TRBJ1-3 | once | TRBV6-2/TRBV6-3 | TGTGCCAGCAGTTCCGCAGCGACCTCTGGAAACACCATATATTTT | CASSSAATSGNTIYF
TRBD2 | TRBJ2-3 | NA | TRBV6-2/TRBV6-3 | TGTGCCAGCAGTTATGTAGCGGGAGGGCCAGATACGCAGTATTTT | CASSYVAGGPDTQYF
NA | TRBJ1-5 | NA | TRBV6-2/TRBV6-3 | TGTGCCAGCAGTTCCAATACAGGGCAACGCAATCAGCCCCAGCATTTT | CASSSNTGQRNQPQHF
NA | TRBJ2-7 | NA | TRBV7-9 | TGTGCCAGCTCAGACAGGCCCTACGAGCAGTACTTC | CASSDRPYEQYF
TRBD1 | TRBJ2-2 | NA | TRBV7-2 | TGTGCCAGCAGCCCATACAGGGGGAACACCGGGGAGCTGTTTTTT | CASSPYRGNTGELFF
TRBD2 | TRBJ2-1 | NA | TRBV4-3 | TGCGCCAGCAGCCACGCCCTAGCGGGCTCCTACAATGAGCAGTTCTTC | CASSHALAGSYNEQFF
NA | TRBJ1-2 | NA | TRBV11-3 | TGTGCCAGCAGCTTAGACGGGGGGAGGAACTATGGCTACACCTTC | CASSLDGGRNYGYTF
NA | TRBJ1-4 | NA | TRBV12-2 | TGTGCAAGTCGCTTACAGGATTTAAATGAAAAACTGTTTTTT | CASRLQDLNEKLFF
TRBD1 | TRBJ2-3 | NA | TRBV19 | TGTGCCAGTAGTGAAACCGGGACAGGGGGGACAGATACGCAGTATTTT | CASSETGTGGTDTQYF
TRBD2 | TRBJ2-7 | NA | TRBV5-1 | TGCGCCAGCAGCCCCCCCATAGCGGGAGTCTACGAGCAGTACTTC | CASSPPIAGVYEQYF
NA | TRBJ1-3 | once | TRBV7-6 | TGTGCCAGCAGCTTAGCCCAGAGGGAATCTGGAAACACCATATATTTT | CASSLAQRESGNTIYF
NA | TRBJ1-5 | NA | TRBV18 | TGTGCCAGCGGGGGGGCTCGCAATCAGCCCCAGCATTTT | CASGGARNQPQHF
NA | TRBJ1-1 | NA | TRBV20-1 | TGCAGTGCTACTGAGCATTCCGAAGCTTTCTTT | CSATEHSEAFF
NA | TRBJ1-2 | NA | TRBV11-3 | TGTGCCAGCAGCTTAGTTATGGCCGGTTTTAACTATGGCTACACCTTC | CASSLVMAGFNYGYTF